This passage covers 31 T cell receptor beta chains from one sample sequenced in a study of blood T cell repertoires in COVID-19. The data were produced by immunoSEQ multiplex PCR, yet TCRdb's version contains in-frame clones alone and is incomplete. The sample lists about 190,000 clones, approximately 86% occurring once. Sequenced input: peripheral blood. All receptors derive from a man between 65 and 80 years old with active or convalescent COVID-19.

This rearrangement joins TRBV2 to TRBJ2-3, with 8 positions matching TRBD2. J was trimmed by 6 bases and V by 5 bases; bases with no gene match: 7. The CDR3 covers 14 residues. In germline, CDR1 is SNHLY, CDR2 FYNNEI. The CDR3 region is CASSLTSGSDTQYF. The CDR3 DNA reads as TGTGCCAGCAGTTTAACCAGCGGGAGCGATACGCAGTATTTT. The complete variable domain, with remaining parts taken from reference TRBV2 and TRBJ2-3, reads EPEVTQTPSHQVTQMGQEVILRCVPISNHLYFYWYRQILGQKVEFLVSFYNNEISEKSEIFDDQFSVERPDGSNFTLKIRSTKLEDSAMYFCASSLTSGSDTQYFGPGTRLTVL.

The rearrangement joins TRBV28 to TRBJ2-1, with TRBD1 matching over 9 bases. V shed 2 bases, J shed 9 bases, and the junction held 8 bases outside the gene matches. The length of the CDR3 is 15 residues. Germline V gene sequence: CDR1 MDHEN, CDR2 SYDVKM. The CDR3 nucleotides are TGTGCCAGCAGTTTACCCGGGACAGGGTATAGTGAGCAGTTCTTC. As protein: CASSLPGTGYSEQFF.

The chain recombines TRBV7-9 with TRBJ2-3; D not resolved. Germline V CDR1 and CDR2: SEHNR, FQNEAQ (reference sequence). Trimming removed 3 bases from V and 1 base from J, with 20 bases in between. The CDR3 has 18 residues. This CDR3 is CASSFRLQGAFGTDTQYF. The CDR3 nucleotides read TGTGCCAGCAGCTTTCGCCTCCAAGGAGCGTTTGGCACAGATACGCAGTATTTT.

This clone was found once. The chain employs TRBV15 and TRBJ2-7, with D tentatively TRBD2 (6 bases). The ends were cut back, 0 bases at V and 3 bases at J, with 12 bases in the middle. This CDR3 spans 15 amino acids. Germline-derived CDR1 and CDR2 are LNHNV and YYDKDF (reference sequence). The CDR3 spells CATSRDRGKGYEQYF. The CDR3 DNA follows: TGTGCCACCAGCAGAGATCGGGGGAAGGGCTACGAGCAGTACTTC. Drawing the rest from reference TRBV15 and TRBJ2-7, the complete variable domain is DAMVIQNPRYQVTQFGKPVTLSCSQTLNHNVMYWYQQKSSQAPKLLFHYYDKDFNNEADTPDNFQSRRPNTSFCFLDIRSPGLGDTAMYLCATSRDRGKGYEQYFGPGTRLTVT.

The chain carries TRBV28 and TRBJ2-5; possible D gene TRBD2, 6 bases. This CDR3 has 14 amino acids. Trimming cost V 3 bases and J 3 bases, with 11 bases left between them. The germline V gene encodes CDR1 MDHEN and CDR2 SYDVKM. CDR3 loop: CASSLVGGKETQYF. In DNA, the CDR3 is TGTGCCAGCAGTTTGGTCGGAGGGAAAGAGACCCAGTACTTC.

The table lists this clone with a count of one. The chain uses TRBV5-6 and TRBJ2-3, with 8 bases lining up with TRBD2. The CDR3 has 14 amino acids. Unmatched junction bases numbered 8, after V lost 4 bases and J lost 7 bases. CDR1 and CDR2 from the germline V gene are SGHDT and YYEEEE. The CDR3 coding sequence is TGTGCCAGCAGCCCCAACGGGGGGGGAAATACGCAGTATTTT. Translated: CASSPNGGGNTQYF.

This clone has more than one count but fewer than ten. CDR3 amino acids: CASSLVGYEQYF. As DNA, the CDR3 is TGTGCCAGCAGCTTGGTCGGTTACGAGCAGTACTTC. The V call is TRBV5-6, the J call TRBJ2-7; D is undetermined. V lost 0 bases to trimming and J lost 4 bases, with 5 bases between them. Germline V gene lookup returns CDR1 SGHDT and CDR2 YYEEEE. The length of the CDR3 is 12 residues. Filled out from reference TRBV5-6 and TRBJ2-7, the complete variable domain reads DAGVTQSPTHLIKTRGQQVTLRCSPKSGHDTVSWYQQALGQGPQFIFQYYEEEERQRGNFPDRFSGHQFPNYSSELNVNALLLGDSALYLCASSLVGYEQYFGPGTRLTVT.

The rearrangement joins TRBV7-6 to TRBJ2-5, with 11 bases matching TRBD2. This CDR3 has 15 amino acids. The J segment lost 5 bases and the V segment lost 4 bases, leaving 6 bases of the junction unmatched. The germline CDR1 and CDR2 sequences are SGHVS and FNYEAQ. This chain's CDR3 is CASSSSSGGRETQYF. CDR3 nucleotide sequence: TGTGCCAGCAGCTCCTCTAGCGGGGGGAGGGAGACCCAGTACTTC. The whole variable domain, filled in from reference TRBV7-6 and TRBJ2-5, reads GAGVSQSPRYKVTKRGQDVALRCDPISGHVSLYWYRQALGQGPEFLTYFNYEAQQDKSGLPNDRFSAERPEGSISTLTIQRTEQRDSAMYRCASSSSSGGRETQYFGPGTRLLVL.

The chain employs TRBV12-3 or TRBV12-4 and TRBJ2-1; D is unclear. This CDR3 has 11 amino acids. Trimming left V 3 bases short and J 7 bases short, with 4 bases between. As DNA, the CDR3 is TGTGCCAGCAGTTTCAGGAATGAGCAGTTCTTC. Its protein is CASSFRNEQFF.

The chain has TRBV12-3 or TRBV12-4 and TRBJ1-2; 9 positions match TRBD1. The CDR3 covers 13 residues. Trimming took 5 bases from V and 5 from J; bases not matched to a gene: 3. The CDR3 loop is CASSKGTGYGYTF. The CDR3 DNA follows: TGTGCCAGCAGTAAGGGGACAGGGTATGGCTACACCTTC.

CDR3 DNA: TGCAGCGTTGAAACGGTGGCGGAAACAGATACGCAGTATTTT. Translated, it gives CSVETVAETDTQYF. This sequence joins TRBV29-1 and TRBJ2-3; D gene unclear. The CDR3 totals 14 residues. The V gene's germline CDR1 is SQVTM and CDR2 ANQGSEA. With 2 bases removed from V and 3 bases from J, the gap between germline ends came to 12 bases.

The gene calls are TRBV5-6 and TRBJ1-2; tentatively, D is TRBD1 (6 bases). CDR3 length equals 17 residues. Looked up from germline, CDR1 is SGHDT and CDR2 is YYEEEE. The V gene lost 3 bases and the J gene lost 2 bases, with 20 bases spanning the gap. The CDR3 DNA is TGTGCCAGCAGCTCCCCGGGCACAGGGTTACCAAACTATGGCTACACCTTC. The encoded protein is CASSSPGTGLPNYGYTF.

In this sample, this clone turned up a few times. V and J are TRBV7-9 and TRBJ1-4; possible D gene TRBD1, 6 bases. V gave up 5 bases and J gave up 7 bases, with 17 bases separating them. The CDR3 loop spans 15 amino acids. CDR1 and CDR2 from the germline V gene are SEHNR and FQNEAQ (reference sequence). CDR3 protein: CASSPQGRGGEKLFF. The CDR3 region has the DNA TGTGCCAGCAGCCCACAGGGTCGGGGCGGTGAAAAACTGTTTTTT.

This chain uses TRBV29-1 with TRBJ1-2, with a weak D call TRBD1 (5 bases). The V end lost 3 bases, the J end lost 2 bases, and 19 bases lay between the germline ends. The CDR3 contains 16 residues. CDR1 and CDR2 (germline): SQVTM, ANQGSEA. The CDR3 loop reads CSVDFRGGGLNYGYTF. In nucleotides, the CDR3 is TGCAGCGTTGATTTCCGCGGGGGTGGGCTGAACTATGGCTACACCTTC. The whole variable domain, remainder taken from reference TRBV29-1 and TRBJ1-2, is SAVISQKPSRDICQRGTSLTIQCQVDSQVTMMFWYRQQPGQSLTLIATANQGSEATYESGFVIDKFPISRPNLTFSTLTVSNMSPEDSSIYLCSVDFRGGGLNYGYTFGSGTRLTVV.

The genes are TRBV11-3 and TRBJ2-3; D gene uncertain. The CDR3 extends over 12 amino acids. Trimming cost V 0 bases and J 7 bases, with 5 bases left between them. CDR1 is SGHNT, CDR2 YENEEA, per germline. The CDR3 coding sequence is TGTGCCAGCAGCTTAGATTCAAATACGCAGTATTTT. Translated: CASSLDSNTQYF.

The count of this clone is one. V is TRBV27 and J is TRBJ2-7; the D is unclear. The germline V and J ends were trimmed by 3 bases and 2 bases, with 8 bases remaining between them. The CDR3 totals 13 residues. The germline V gene has CDR1 MNHEY and CDR2 SMNVEV (reference sequence). The CDR3 protein is CASSFSPTYEQYF. Here the CDR3 DNA reads TGTGCCAGCAGTTTTAGTCCCACCTACGAGCAGTACTTC.

V is TRBV7-2 and J is TRBJ1-2, with TRBD1 identical over 10 bases. V was pared by 1 base and J by 3 bases, with 5 bases of the junction left unmatched. CDR3 length equals 16 residues. Germline V gene data show CDR1 as SGHTA and CDR2 as FQGNSA. The DNA for the CDR3 is TGTGCCAGCAGCTTAGTACGGGACAGGGGTGACTATGGCTACACCTTC. Translated: CASSLVRDRGDYGYTF.

The V and J genes are TRBV15 and TRBJ2-2, with 7 bases identical to TRBD2. V lost 0 bases, J lost 5 bases, and 9 bases stayed unmatched. Germline V CDR1 and CDR2: LNHNV, YYDKDF (reference sequence). The CDR3 is made up of 17 amino acids. The CDR3 DNA is TGTGCCACCAGCAGAGATACGGGGCGGGGGAGAACCGGGGAGCTGTTTTTT. This codes for CATSRDTGRGRTGELFF. Filled out from reference TRBV15 and TRBJ2-2, the complete variable domain reads DAMVIQNPRYQVTQFGKPVTLSCSQTLNHNVMYWYQQKSSQAPKLLFHYYDKDFNNEADTPDNFQSRRPNTSFCFLDIRSPGLGDTAMYLCATSRDTGRGRTGELFFGEGSRLTVL.

This chain joins TRBV6-6 and TRBJ2-7, with TRBD1 as a possible D gene (5 bases). Germline-derived CDR1 and CDR2 are MNHNY and SVGAGI (reference sequence). V was trimmed by 4 bases and J by 4 bases, leaving 14 bases between them. The CDR3 loop spans 14 amino acids. Here the CDR3 reads CASSFEGDRYEQYF. CDR3 nucleotides: TGTGCCAGCAGTTTTGAAGGGGATCGGTACGAGCAGTACTTC.

This chain uses TRBV28 with TRBJ1-2; 9 positions match TRBD1. Trimming at V came to 6 bases and at J to 4 bases, leaving 9 bases not matched to a gene. CDR1 is MDHEN, CDR2 SYDVKM, per germline. The CDR3 has 15 residues. The DNA for the CDR3 is TGTGCCAGCAGCCTGGGGGGACAGGGCCGCTATGGCTACACCTTC. It is translated as CASSLGGQGRYGYTF.

The chain joins TRBV2 to TRBJ1-2, with a possible D match to TRBD1 (6 bases). V was clipped by 0 bases and J by 8 bases, with 13 bases between them. The germline V gene has CDR1 SNHLY and CDR2 FYNNEI. The CDR3 runs to 14 residues. DNA of the CDR3: TGTGCCAGCAGTGAAGCGACACAGGGCGGCGGCTACACCTTC. Its protein product is CASSEATQGGGYTF.

The rearrangement links TRBV12-3 or TRBV12-4 to TRBJ2-1; unclear D gene. Trimming shortened V by 7 bases and J by 7 bases, and 14 bases separated the two germline ends. The CDR3 covers 13 residues. CDR3 nucleotides: TGTGCCAGCACTCGCGGAACAACTAATGAGCAGTTCTTC. As protein: CASTRGTTNEQFF.

The chain couples TRBV7-6 to TRBJ2-3, with D maybe TRBD1 (5 bases). The germline V and J ends were trimmed by 2 bases and 1 base, with 7 bases remaining between them. This CDR3 is 14 amino acids long. The V gene's germline CDR1 is SGHVS and CDR2 FNYEAQ. Written as DNA, the CDR3 is TGTGCCAGCAGCTTAAGGGGTGGCACAGATACGCAGTATTTT. Protein: CASSLRGGTDTQYF.

The CDR3 region is CASSFVGQGAIEQYF. CDR3 coding DNA: TGTGCCAGCAGCTTTGTGGGACAGGGGGCGATCGAGCAGTACTTC. The V and J genes are TRBV5-6 and TRBJ2-7; 12 bases are shared with TRBD1. The germline gives CDR1 SGHDT, CDR2 YYEEEE. Trimming at V came to 2 bases and at J to 6 bases, leaving 6 bases not matched to a gene. CDR3 length equals 15 residues.

This chain links TRBV3-1 (or the pseudogene TRBV3-2) with TRBJ2-2, with 9 bases fitting TRBD1. CDR1 and CDR2 (germline): LGHDT, YNNKEL (reference sequence). V shed 1 base, J shed 4 bases, and the junction held 7 bases outside the gene matches. This CDR3 contains 17 residues. CDR3 loop: CASSQVLTGGGTGELFF. The CDR3 nucleotides read TGTGCCAGCAGCCAAGTTTTAACAGGGGGCGGCACCGGGGAGCTGTTTTTT.

In its sample, this clone was seen a few times. The chain carries TRBV9 and TRBJ2-3, with TRBD2 as a possible D gene (7 bases). The CDR3 consists of 15 residues. Germline V CDR1 and CDR2: SGDLS, YYNGEE. Trimming pared 0 bases from V and 7 bases from J, leaving 15 bases between. Here the CDR3 DNA reads TGTGCCAGCAGCGTAGCGGGGGGCCGGGAAAATACGCAGTATTTT. Translating gives CASSVAGGRENTQYF.

This clone was seen a few times. This chain links TRBV11-2 with TRBJ2-3, with 8 bases aligning to TRBD1. Germline CDR1 is SGHAT and CDR2 is FQNNGV. V lost 5 bases and J lost 1; bases outside the gene matches: 5. The CDR3 spans 15 residues. The DNA of the CDR3 is TGTGCCAGCAGCCCAGACAGGGGACGCACAGATACGCAGTATTTT. It specifies CASSPDRGRTDTQYF.

The J gene is TRBJ1-2, the V gene TRBV27; 8 nucleotides line up with TRBD1. This CDR3 is built from 15 residues. The V segment lost 2 bases and the J segment 0 bases; nucleotides outside the gene matches: 2. In germline, CDR1 is MNHEY, CDR2 SMNVEV (reference sequence). The CDR3 spells CASSLGQGANYGYTF. The CDR3 DNA is TGTGCCAGCAGTTTAGGACAGGGAGCTAACTATGGCTACACCTTC.

This clone has just a few counts. This chain joins TRBV2 and TRBJ2-7; 7 bases agree with TRBD1. This CDR3 is built from 16 residues. V lost 5 bases, J lost 4 bases, and 14 bases stayed unmatched. Germline V gives CDR1 SNHLY, CDR2 FYNNEI. CDR3 sequence (DNA): TGTGCCAGCAGTCGCATGACAGGGCAACTAGGGTACGAGCAGTACTTC. It yields the protein CASSRMTGQLGYEQYF. The full variable domain, in which reference TRBV2 and TRBJ2-7 provide the parts outside the CDR3, is EPEVTQTPSHQVTQMGQEVILRCVPISNHLYFYWYRQILGQKVEFLVSFYNNEISEKSEIFDDQFSVERPDGSNFTLKIRSTKLEDSAMYFCASSRMTGQLGYEQYFGPGTRLTVT.

The genes are TRBV6-1 and TRBJ2-7; possible D gene TRBD2, 7 bases. Germline V gene data show CDR1 as MNHNS and CDR2 as SASEGT. V was clipped by 4 bases and J by 6 bases, with 25 bases between them. This CDR3 has 17 amino acids. The CDR3 region is CASSAVPGGGRASEQYF. CDR3 bases: TGTGCCAGCAGTGCAGTGCCTGGGGGCGGGAGAGCGAGCGAGCAGTACTTC.

This chain links TRBV6-9 with TRBJ2-7; D is possibly TRBD2 (5 bases). This CDR3 comprises 13 residues. CDR1 is MNHGY, CDR2 SVAAGI, per germline. The V gene lost 2 bases and the J gene lost 5 bases, with 10 bases spanning the gap. DNA for the CDR3: TGTGCCAGCAGTTATGAAGTGAGGGACGAGCAGTACTTC. It translates to CASSYEVRDEQYF.